The 12 T cell receptor beta chains in this list originate from one sample, sequenced in a study of immune cell composition in non-small cell lung cancer. Produced via immunoSEQ multiplex PCR; TCRdb's table is partial and in-frame only. The sample comprises about 10,000 clones, 60% to 70% of which are singletons, and about 9% rests with the top ten. Sequencing was carried out using lung tumor tissue. Receptors were obtained from a human donor with non-small cell lung cancer.

The V call is TRBV11-2, the J call TRBJ2-1; possible D gene TRBD1, 5 bases. Trimming took off 5 bases at V and 6 bases at J, with 11 bases between the two ends. Per germline, CDR1 SGHAT and CDR2 FQNNGV. The CDR3 totals 13 residues. The CDR3 region has the DNA TGTGCCAGCAGCAGCGACAGACTCAATGAGCAGTTCTTC. As protein: CASSSDRLNEQFF.

This sequence joins TRBV18 and TRBJ1-1, with 8 nucleotides matching TRBD1. Germline assignment: CDR1 KGHSH and CDR2 LQKENI. Germline trimming cut 2 bases from V and 11 bases from J; bases unmatched to any gene: 10. This CDR3 contains 14 residues. CDR3 DNA sequence: TGTGCCAGCTCACCAACACAGGGGGAAGACCTGGCTTTCTTT. Translated, it gives CASSPTQGEDLAFF.

The rearrangement uses TRBV10-2 and TRBJ2-5, with 11 bases identical to TRBD2. From germline, CDR1 is WSHSY and CDR2 SAAADI. The junction had 8 bases not matched to a gene; V was cut back by 6 bases and J by 5 bases. The length of the CDR3 is 15 residues. CDR3 DNA sequence: TGCGCCAGCAGGGAGACTAGCGGGGCGTATGAGACCCAGTACTTC. Translated: CASRETSGAYETQYF.

The V and J genes are TRBV2 and TRBJ2-5, with D maybe TRBD2 (6 bases). The CDR3 loop spans 13 amino acids. Germline V gene data show CDR1 as SNHLY and CDR2 as FYNNEI. V was cut by 5 bases and J by 2 bases, with 9 bases left in between. As DNA, the CDR3 is TGTGCCAGCAGTCTGACTAGACAAGAGACCCAGTACTTC. It codes for CASSLTRQETQYF.

This clone was recorded once. The V gene is TRBV10-3, the J gene TRBJ1-4; 7 bases match TRBD1. The V gene's germline CDR1 is ENHRY and CDR2 SYGVKD. This CDR3 spans 13 amino acids. V was pared by 6 bases and J by 3 bases, with 1 base of the junction left unmatched. The CDR3 DNA sequence: TGTGCCATCAGGGGGACAGCTAATGAAAAACTGTTTTTT. Amino acids: CAIRGTANEKLFF.

The chain is built from TRBV7-6 and TRBJ2-5; 7 positions match TRBD1. Germline assignment: CDR1 SGHVS and CDR2 FNYEAQ. The V gene end was trimmed by 5 bases and the J gene end by 2 bases; junction bases not matched to a gene: 5. The CDR3 sequence is 14 residues long. The CDR3 sequence: CASSPRTGQETQYF. The CDR3, as DNA: TGTGCCAGCAGCCCAAGGACAGGACAAGAGACCCAGTACTTC.

The table lists this clone with a few counts. A read error may produce the germline difference seen at one junction end. The rearrangement uses TRBV7-9 and TRBJ2-5, with 8 nucleotides matching TRBD2. In germline, CDR1 is SEHNR, CDR2 FQNEAQ (reference sequence). This CDR3 region has 16 residues. The CDR3 spells CASSQDWRGVQETQYF. CDR3 DNA: TGCGCCAGCAGCCAAGATTGGCGGGGGGTTCAAGAGACCCAGTACTTC.

The genes are TRBV7-6 and TRBJ1-5; D ambiguous. Looked up from germline, CDR1 is SGHVS and CDR2 is FNYEAQ. V was trimmed by 5 bases and J by 3 bases, leaving 14 bases between them. The CDR3 is made up of 15 amino acids. The CDR3 DNA reads as TGTGCCAGCAGCCAGGCGTTAGGGATCAATCAGCCCCAGCATTTT. Residues: CASSQALGINQPQHF.

V gene TRBV28 combines with J gene TRBJ2-7, with 10 bases lining up with TRBD2. The CDR3 is made up of 15 amino acids. Per the germline V gene, CDR1 is MDHEN and CDR2 is SYDVKM. V lost 3 bases and J lost 8; bases outside the gene matches: 10. CDR3 residues: CASSFRSGGVMKQYF. The CDR3 DNA sequence: TGTGCCAGCAGTTTTCGCAGCGGGGGGGTAATGAAGCAGTACTTC.

This clone was counted once. This chain links TRBV11-3 with TRBJ2-5; the match to TRBD2 covers 7 bases. The V and J ends lost 1 base and 2 bases, in that order; junction bases with no gene match: 7. CDR3 size: 16 residues. The V gene's germline CDR1 is SGHNT and CDR2 YENEEA. In DNA form, the CDR3 reads TGTGCCAGCAGCTTAGGGTCACTGGGACTACAAGAGACCCAGTACTTC. This gives the protein CASSLGSLGLQETQYF.

The chain combines TRBV11-1 with TRBJ2-7; D is tentatively TRBD1 or TRBD2 (5 bases each). Germline V gene data show CDR1 as SGHAT and CDR2 as FQDESV (reference sequence). This CDR3 comprises 14 residues. The V end was cut by 5 bases, the J end by 4 bases, with 15 bases between. The CDR3 loop reads CASSDGAGQYEQYF. CDR3 coding DNA: TGTGCCAGCAGCGATGGGGCGGGCCAGTACGAGCAGTACTTC. The entire variable domain, with the rest obtained from reference TRBV11-1 and TRBJ2-7, is as follows: EAEVAQSPRYKITEKSQAVAFWCDPISGHATLYWYRQILGQGPELLVQFQDESVVDDSQLPKDRFSAERLKGVDSTLKIQPAELGDSAMYLCASSDGAGQYEQYFGPGTRLTVT.

In its sample, this clone was seen a few times. This sequence joins TRBV7-6 and TRBJ1-1, with D uncertain. V lost 5 bases, J lost 0 bases, and 10 bases lay in between. This CDR3 is 14 amino acids long. Germline V gives CDR1 SGHVS, CDR2 FNYEAQ. Here the CDR3 DNA reads TGTGCCAGCAGCCCCCCCAGAATGAACACTGAAGCTTTCTTT. It yields the protein CASSPPRMNTEAFF.